What follows describes a single T cell receptor beta chain. What it binds is unknown. The source of the sample is a study of T cell responses to AZD1222 COVID-19 vaccine. Study results and caveats: The donor group comprised mostly white British people and more females; the analysis possibly underestimated clonal diversity. Spike-wide vaccine-associated CD4 TCRs dominated at 160-218 and 743-854. The peak T cell response came first, and repertoires were sampled only after it.

Here immunoSEQ multiplex PCR was the method, and the copy in TCRdb shows in-frame clones only, minus some. The sample shows 150,000 to 200,000 clones, around 94% of them seen only once. The V gene lost 9 bases and the J gene lost 0 bases, with 11 bases spanning the gap. The germline V gene encodes CDR1 MDHEN and CDR2 SYDVKM. The CDR3 spans 13 residues. The material sequenced was peripheral blood, taken on day 0 of AZD1222 vaccination. This receptor was obtained from an adult in good health. The chain combines TRBV28 with TRBJ1-1; D gene ambiguous. The CDR3 protein is CASLGLLNTEAFF. DNA of the CDR3: TGTGCCAGTCTCGGCTTACTGAACACTGAAGCTTTCTTT. The full variable domain, completed using reference TRBV28 and TRBJ1-1, is DVKVTQSSRYLVKRTGEKVFLECVQDMDHENMFWYRQDPGLGLRLIYFSYDVKMKEKGDIPEGYSVSREKKERFSLILESASTNQTSMYLCASLGLLNTEAFFGQGTRLTVV.